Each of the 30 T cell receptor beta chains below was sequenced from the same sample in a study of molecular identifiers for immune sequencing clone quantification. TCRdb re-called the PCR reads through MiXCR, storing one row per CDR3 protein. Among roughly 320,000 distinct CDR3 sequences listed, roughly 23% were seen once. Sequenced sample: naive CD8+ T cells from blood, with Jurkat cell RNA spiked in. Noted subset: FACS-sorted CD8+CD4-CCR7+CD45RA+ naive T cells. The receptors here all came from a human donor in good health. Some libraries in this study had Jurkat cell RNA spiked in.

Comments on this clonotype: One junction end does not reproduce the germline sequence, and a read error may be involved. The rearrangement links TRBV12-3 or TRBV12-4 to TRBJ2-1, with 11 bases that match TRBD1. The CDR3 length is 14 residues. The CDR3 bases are TGTGCCAGCAGATCCGGGACAGGGGGAGATGAGAAGTTCTTC. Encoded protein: CASRSGTGGDEKFF.

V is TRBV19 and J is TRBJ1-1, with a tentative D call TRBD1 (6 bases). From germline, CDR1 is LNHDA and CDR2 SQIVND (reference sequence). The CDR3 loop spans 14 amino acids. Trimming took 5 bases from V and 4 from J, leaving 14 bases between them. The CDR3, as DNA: TGTGCCAGTAGTCCTATTGCAGGGGTCACTGAAGCTTTCTTT. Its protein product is CASSPIAGVTEAFF.

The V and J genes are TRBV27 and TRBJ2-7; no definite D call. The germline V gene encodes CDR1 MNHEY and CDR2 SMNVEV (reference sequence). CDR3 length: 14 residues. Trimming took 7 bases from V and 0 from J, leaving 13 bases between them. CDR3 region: CASKDGSLSYEQYF. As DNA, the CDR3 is TGTGCCAGCAAAGATGGCAGCCTCTCCTACGAGCAGTACTTC.

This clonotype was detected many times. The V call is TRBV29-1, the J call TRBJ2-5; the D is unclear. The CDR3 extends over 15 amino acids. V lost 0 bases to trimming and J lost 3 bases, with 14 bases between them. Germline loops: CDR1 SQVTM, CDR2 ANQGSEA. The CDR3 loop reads CSVEDPRQVKETQYF. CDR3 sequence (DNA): TGCAGCGTTGAAGATCCTCGGCAGGTCAAAGAGACCCAGTACTTC.

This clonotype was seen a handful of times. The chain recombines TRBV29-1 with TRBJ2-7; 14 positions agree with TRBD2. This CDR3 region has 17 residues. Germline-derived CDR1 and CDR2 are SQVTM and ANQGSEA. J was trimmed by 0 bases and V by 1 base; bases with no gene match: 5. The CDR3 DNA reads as TGCAGCGTTGAAGGAGTGACTAGCGGGGGGGCCTCCTACGAGCAGTACTTC. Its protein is CSVEGVTSGGASYEQYF.

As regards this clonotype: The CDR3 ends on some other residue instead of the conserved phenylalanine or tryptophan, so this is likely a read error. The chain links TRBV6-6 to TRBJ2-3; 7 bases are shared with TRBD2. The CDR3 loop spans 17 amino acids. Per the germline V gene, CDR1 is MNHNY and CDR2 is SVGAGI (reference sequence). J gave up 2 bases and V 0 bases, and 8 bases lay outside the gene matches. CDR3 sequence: CASSYSDYGGTTDTQYY. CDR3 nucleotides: TGTGCCAGCAGTTACTCGGACTACGGGGGGACCACAGATACGCAGTATTAT.

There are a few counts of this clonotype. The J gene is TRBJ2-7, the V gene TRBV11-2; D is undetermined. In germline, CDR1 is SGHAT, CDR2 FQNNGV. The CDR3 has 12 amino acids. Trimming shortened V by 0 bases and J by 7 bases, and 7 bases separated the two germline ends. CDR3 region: CASSLDSTEQYF. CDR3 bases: TGTGCCAGCAGCTTAGATTCCACAGAGCAGTACTTC.

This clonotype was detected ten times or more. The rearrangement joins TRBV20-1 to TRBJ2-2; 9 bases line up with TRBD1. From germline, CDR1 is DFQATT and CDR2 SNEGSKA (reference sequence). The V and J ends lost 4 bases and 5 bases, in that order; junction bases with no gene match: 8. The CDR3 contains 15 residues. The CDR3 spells CSAIDRDRATGELFF. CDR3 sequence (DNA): TGCAGTGCTATCGACCGGGACAGGGCAACCGGGGAGCTGTTTTTT.

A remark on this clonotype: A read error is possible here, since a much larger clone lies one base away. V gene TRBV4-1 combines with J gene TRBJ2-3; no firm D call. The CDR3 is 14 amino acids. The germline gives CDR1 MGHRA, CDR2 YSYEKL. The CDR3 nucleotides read TGCGCCAGCGGCCAAGATCGATTTCCAGATACGCAGTATTTT. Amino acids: CASGQDRFPDTQYF.

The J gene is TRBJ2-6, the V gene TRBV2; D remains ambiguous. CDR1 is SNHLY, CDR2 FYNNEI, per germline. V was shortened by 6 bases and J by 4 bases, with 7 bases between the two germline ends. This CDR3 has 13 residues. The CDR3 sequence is CASRPSGANVLTF. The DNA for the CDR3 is TGTGCCAGCAGGCCCTCCGGGGCCAACGTCCTGACTTTC.

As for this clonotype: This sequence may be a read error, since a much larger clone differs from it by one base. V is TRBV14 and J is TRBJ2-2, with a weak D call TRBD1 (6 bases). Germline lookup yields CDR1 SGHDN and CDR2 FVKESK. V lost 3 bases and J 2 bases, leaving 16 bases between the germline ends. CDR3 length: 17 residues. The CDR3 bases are TGTGCCAGCAGCCATGATCTTCGGACAGTCAACACCGGGGAGCTGTTTTTT. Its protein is CASSHDLRTVNTGELFF. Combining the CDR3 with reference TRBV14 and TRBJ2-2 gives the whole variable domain EAGVTQFPSHSVIEKGQTVTLRCDPISGHDNLYWYRRVMGKEIKFLLHFVKESKQDESGMPNNRFLAERTGGTYSTLKVQPAELEDSGVYFCASSHDLRTVNTGELFFGEGSRLTVL.

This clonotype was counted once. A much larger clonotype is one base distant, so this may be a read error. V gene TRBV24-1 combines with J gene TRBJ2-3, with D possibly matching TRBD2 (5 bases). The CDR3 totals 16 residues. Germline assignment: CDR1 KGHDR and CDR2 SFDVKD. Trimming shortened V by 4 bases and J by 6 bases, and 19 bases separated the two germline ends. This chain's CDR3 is CATSDPGPVAGDTQYF. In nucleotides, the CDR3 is TGTGCCACCAGTGACCCCGGCCCCGTCGCGGGCGATACGCAGTATTTT.

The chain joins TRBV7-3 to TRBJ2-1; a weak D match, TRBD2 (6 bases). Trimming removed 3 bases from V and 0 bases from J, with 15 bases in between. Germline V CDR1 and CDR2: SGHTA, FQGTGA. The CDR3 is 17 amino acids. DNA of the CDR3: TGTGCCAGCAGCTTGGGGGGTGGGAGTCACTCCTACAATGAGCAGTTCTTC. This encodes CASSLGGGSHSYNEQFF.

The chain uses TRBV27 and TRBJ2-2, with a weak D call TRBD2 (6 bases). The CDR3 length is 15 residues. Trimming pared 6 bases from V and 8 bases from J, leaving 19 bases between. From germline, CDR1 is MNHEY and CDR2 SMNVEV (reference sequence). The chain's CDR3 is CASRGGPNPPGELFF. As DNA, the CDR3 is TGTGCCAGCAGGGGGGGTCCAAACCCTCCTGGGGAGCTGTTTTTT.

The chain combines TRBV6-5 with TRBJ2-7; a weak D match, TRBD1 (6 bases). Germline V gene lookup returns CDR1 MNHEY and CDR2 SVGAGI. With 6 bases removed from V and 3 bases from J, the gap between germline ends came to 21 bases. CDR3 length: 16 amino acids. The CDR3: CASRNPPTGDYYEQYF. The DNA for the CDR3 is TGTGCCAGCAGAAACCCCCCGACAGGTGACTACTACGAGCAGTACTTC.

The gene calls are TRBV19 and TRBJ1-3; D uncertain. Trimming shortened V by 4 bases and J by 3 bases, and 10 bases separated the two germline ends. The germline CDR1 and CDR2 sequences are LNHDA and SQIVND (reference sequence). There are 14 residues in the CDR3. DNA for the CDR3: TGTGCCAGTAGTACAAATTCGATTGGAAACACCATATATTTT. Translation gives CASSTNSIGNTIYF.

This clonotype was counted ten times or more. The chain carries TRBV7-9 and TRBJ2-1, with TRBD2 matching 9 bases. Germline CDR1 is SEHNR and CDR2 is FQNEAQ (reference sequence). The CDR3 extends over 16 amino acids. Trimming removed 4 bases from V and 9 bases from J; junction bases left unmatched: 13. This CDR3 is CASSSVLAGPEAEQFF. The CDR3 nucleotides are TGTGCCAGCAGCTCAGTACTAGCGGGCCCGGAGGCTGAGCAGTTCTTC.

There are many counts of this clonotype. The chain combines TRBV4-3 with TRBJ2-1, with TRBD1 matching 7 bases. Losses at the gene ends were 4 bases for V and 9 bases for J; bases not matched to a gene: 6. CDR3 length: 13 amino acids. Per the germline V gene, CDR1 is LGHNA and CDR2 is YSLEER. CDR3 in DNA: TGCGCCAGCAGCCTTAAACAGGGGTTTGAGCAGTTCTTC. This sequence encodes CASSLKQGFEQFF.

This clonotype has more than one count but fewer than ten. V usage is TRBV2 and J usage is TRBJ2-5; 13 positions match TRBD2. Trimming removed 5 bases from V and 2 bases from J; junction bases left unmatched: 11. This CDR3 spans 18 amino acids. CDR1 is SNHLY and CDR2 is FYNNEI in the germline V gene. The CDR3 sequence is CASSNSPGLAGEQETQYF. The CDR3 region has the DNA TGTGCCAGCAGTAACAGCCCCGGACTAGCGGGGGAGCAAGAGACCCAGTACTTC. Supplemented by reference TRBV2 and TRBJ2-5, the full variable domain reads EPEVTQTPSHQVTQMGQEVILRCVPISNHLYFYWYRQILGQKVEFLVSFYNNEISEKSEIFDDQFSVERPDGSNFTLKIRSTKLEDSAMYFCASSNSPGLAGEQETQYFGPGTRLLVL.

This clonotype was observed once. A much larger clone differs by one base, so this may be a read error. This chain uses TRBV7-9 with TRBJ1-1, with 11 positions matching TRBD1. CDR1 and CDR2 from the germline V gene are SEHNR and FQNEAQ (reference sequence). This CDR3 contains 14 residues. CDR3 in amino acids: CASSLGQGVTEALF. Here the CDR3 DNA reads TGTGCCAGCAGCTTGGGACAGGGGGTAACTGAAGCTCTCTTT.

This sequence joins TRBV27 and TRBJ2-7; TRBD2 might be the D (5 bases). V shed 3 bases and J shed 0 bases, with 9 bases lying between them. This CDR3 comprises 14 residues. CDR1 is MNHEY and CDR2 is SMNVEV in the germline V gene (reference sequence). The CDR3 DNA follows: TGTGCCAGCAGTTTCACAGCGGCCTCCTACGAGCAGTACTTC. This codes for CASSFTAASYEQYF.

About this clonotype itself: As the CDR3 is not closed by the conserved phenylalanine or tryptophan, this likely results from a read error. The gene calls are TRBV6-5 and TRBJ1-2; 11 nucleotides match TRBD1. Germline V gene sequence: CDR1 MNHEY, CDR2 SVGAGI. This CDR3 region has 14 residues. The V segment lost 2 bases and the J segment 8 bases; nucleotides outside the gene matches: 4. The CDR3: CASSYGQGAGGYTL. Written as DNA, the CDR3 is TGTGCCAGCAGTTACGGACAGGGGGCAGGGGGCTACACCCTC.

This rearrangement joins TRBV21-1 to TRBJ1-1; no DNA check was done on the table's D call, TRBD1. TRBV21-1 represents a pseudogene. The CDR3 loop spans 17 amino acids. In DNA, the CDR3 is TGTGCCAGCAGCAAAGAACGTCGGGGGAAGAACGGCACTGAAGCTTTCTTT. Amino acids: CASSKERRGKNGTEAFF.

CDR3 region: CASSPYSGGMETQYF. As DNA, the CDR3 is TGTGCCAGCAGCCCGTATAGCGGGGGGATGGAGACCCAGTACTTC. The chain joins TRBV7-6 to TRBJ2-5; 10 bases align to TRBD2. V trimming: 5 bases; J trimming: 5 bases; junction bases outside the gene matches: 8. Germline V gene sequence: CDR1 SGHVS, CDR2 FNYEAQ. CDR3 length: 15 residues.

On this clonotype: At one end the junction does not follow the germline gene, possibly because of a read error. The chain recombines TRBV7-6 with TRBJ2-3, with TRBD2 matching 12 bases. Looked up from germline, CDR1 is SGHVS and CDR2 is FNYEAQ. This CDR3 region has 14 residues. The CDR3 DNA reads TGTGCCAGCAGCCTAGCGGGGGGGCCCGCCGATTTGTATTTT. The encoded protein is CASSLAGGPADLYF.

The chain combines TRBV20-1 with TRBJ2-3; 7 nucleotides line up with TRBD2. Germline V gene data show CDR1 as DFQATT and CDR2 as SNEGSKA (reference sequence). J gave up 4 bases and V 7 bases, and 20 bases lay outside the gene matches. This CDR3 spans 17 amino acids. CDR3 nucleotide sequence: TGCAGTGTTATGGACCTGGGCGGGGGACTGATCGCAGATACGCAGTATTTT. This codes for CSVMDLGGGLIADTQYF.

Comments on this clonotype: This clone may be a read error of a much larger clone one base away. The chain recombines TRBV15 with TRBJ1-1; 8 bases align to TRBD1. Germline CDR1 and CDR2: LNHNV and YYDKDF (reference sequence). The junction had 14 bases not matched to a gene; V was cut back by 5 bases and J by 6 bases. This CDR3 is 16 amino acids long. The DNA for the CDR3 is TGTGCCACCAGCTCAGACAGGGGCCCCGTTGACTCTGAAGCTTTCTTT. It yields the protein CATSSDRGPVDSEAFF.

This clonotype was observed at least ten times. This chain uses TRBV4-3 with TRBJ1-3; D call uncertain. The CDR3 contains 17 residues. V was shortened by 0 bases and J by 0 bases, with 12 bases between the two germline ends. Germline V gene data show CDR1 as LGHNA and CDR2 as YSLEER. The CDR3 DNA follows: TGCGCCAGCAGCCAAGATTCTGGTGGGAGCTCTGGAAACACCATATATTTT. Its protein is CASSQDSGGSSGNTIYF.

The CDR3 DNA follows: TGTGCCTGGAGTGTACTGGGGACAGACTACGAGCAGTACTTC. It yields the protein CAWSVLGTDYEQYF. V and J are TRBV30 and TRBJ2-7; 7 nucleotides match TRBD1. V trimming: 0 bases; J trimming: 3 bases; junction bases outside the gene matches: 5. The germline CDR1 and CDR2 sequences are GTSNPN and SVGIG (reference sequence). This CDR3 is built from 14 residues.

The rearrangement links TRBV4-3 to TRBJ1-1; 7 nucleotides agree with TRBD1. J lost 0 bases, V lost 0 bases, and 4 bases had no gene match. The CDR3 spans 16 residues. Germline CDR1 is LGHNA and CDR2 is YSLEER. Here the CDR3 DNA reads TGCGCCAGCAGCCAAGATCGAGGGGGCCTGAACACTGAAGCTTTCTTT. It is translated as CASSQDRGGLNTEAFF.